These 7 T cell receptor beta chains originate from one sample sequenced in a study of cytomegalovirus exposure and HLA in healthy donors. In the PCR, 60 Vbeta and 13 Jbeta primers were used. Only in-frame clones appear in the TCRdb table, and some are missing; sequencing was by immunoSEQ multiplex PCR. The data hold around 110,000 clones, with around 81% observed a single time. Sequencing used PBMCs. These receptors came from a woman in her twenties or thirties in good health and CMV-seronegative.

CDR3 residues: CAYAPRDRGSKETQYF. The CDR3 region has the DNA TGTGCCTACGCGCCTCGGGACAGGGGGAGCAAAGAGACCCAGTACTTC. V is TRBV30 and J is TRBJ2-5; 11 bases align to TRBD1. Germline values: CDR1 GTSNPN, CDR2 SVGIG (reference sequence). V lost 7 bases, J lost 3 bases, and 13 bases stayed unmatched. The CDR3 contains 16 residues.

The rearrangement links TRBV7-9 to TRBJ1-1, with 7 bases lining up with TRBD1. The CDR3 extends over 13 amino acids. Trimming took 2 bases from V and 8 from J; bases not matched to a gene: 5. Germline V CDR1 and CDR2: SEHNR, FQNEAQ (reference sequence). The CDR3 reads CASSLPRGREAFF. Here the CDR3 DNA reads TGTGCCAGCAGCTTACCAAGGGGGCGAGAAGCTTTCTTT.

The chain combines TRBV19 with TRBJ2-3; tentatively, D is TRBD2 (6 bases). Germline V CDR1 and CDR2: LNHDA, SQIVND (reference sequence). The CDR3 consists of 15 residues. The V end was cut by 10 bases, the J end by 0 bases, with 17 bases between. Written as DNA, the CDR3 is TGTGCCACTCAATCGTCGGGAGCTAGCACAGATACGCAGTATTTT. This gives the protein CATQSSGASTDTQYF. The full variable domain, with the rest looked up from reference TRBV19 and TRBJ2-3, is DGGITQSPKYLFRKEGQNVTLSCEQNLNHDAMYWYRQDPGQGLRLIYYSQIVNDFQKGDIAEGYSVSREKKESFPLTVTSAQKNPTAFYLCATQSSGASTDTQYFGPGTRLTVL.

The chain has TRBV29-1 and TRBJ2-1, with a weak D call TRBD1 (6 bases). V was cut by 2 bases and J by 5 bases, with 10 bases left in between. The V gene's germline CDR1 is SQVTM and CDR2 ANQGSEA. This CDR3 is built from 13 residues. CDR3 region: CSVEKGVHNEQFF. DNA of the CDR3: TGCAGCGTTGAAAAGGGGGTCCACAATGAGCAGTTCTTC.

This clone has only a few counts. The chain is built from TRBV28 and TRBJ1-2, with 7 bases aligning to TRBD1. Per germline, CDR1 MDHEN and CDR2 SYDVKM. The CDR3 is 14 amino acids. The V gene end was trimmed by 6 bases and the J gene end by 5 bases; junction bases not matched to a gene: 9. The CDR3 loop reads CASRPPGQRYGYTF. In DNA, the CDR3 is TGTGCCAGCAGACCCCCGGGACAGAGGTATGGCTACACCTTC.

The chain has TRBV28 and TRBJ2-7; D unresolved. Deletions cut 2 bases from V and 5 bases from J, with 4 bases between. Germline V gives CDR1 MDHEN, CDR2 SYDVKM. The CDR3 totals 11 residues. Here the CDR3 reads CASSLGHEQYF. The DNA of the CDR3 is TGTGCCAGCAGTTTAGGCCACGAGCAGTACTTC.

The V gene is TRBV2, the J gene TRBJ2-3; 12 bases agree with TRBD2. The CDR3 spans 17 residues. Germline V gene lookup returns CDR1 SNHLY and CDR2 FYNNEI. Trimming removed 5 bases from V and 0 bases from J; junction bases left unmatched: 6. The CDR3 nucleotides read TGTGCCAGCAGTTCTCTAGCGGGAGGGCCTAGCACAGATACGCAGTATTTT. Translated: CASSSLAGGPSTDTQYF.